This T cell receptor beta chain is drawn from a study of cytomegalovirus exposure and HLA in healthy donors. V was pared by 6 bases and J by 7 bases, with 6 bases of the junction left unmatched. This CDR3 is built from 13 residues. Germline CDR1 and CDR2: SNHLY and FYNNEI. Both 60 Vbeta primers and 13 Jbeta primers went into the PCR. The method was immunoSEQ multiplex PCR; TCRdb's version includes in-frame clones alone and lacks a portion of them. In the table there are about 76,000 clones, more than 55% of which are singletons. Details on this clone: Its antigen is unknown.

Study-wide findings and caveats: Presence/absence analyses rested on an assumption that sequencing depth was roughly uniform across donors. Reports indicated that the classifier achieved high specificity and sensitivity in diagnosing cytomegalovirus status.

The specimen was PBMCs. V is TRBV2 and J is TRBJ1-1, with 9 bases fitting TRBD1. This receptor was identified in a man in his 60s in good health and CMV-seropositive. DNA for the CDR3: TGTGCCAGCAGCCGACGGACAGGGGATGAAGCTTTCTTT. Encoded protein: CASSRRTGDEAFF.